Listed here are 21 T cell receptor beta chains from one sample, sequenced in a study of CD8 T cells in ankylosing spondylitis. TCRdb recomputed calls from the 5' RACE reads with MiXCR, one row per CDR3 protein. The table lists a few hundred thousand distinct CDR3 sequences, roughly 20% of them singletons. What was sequenced was blood, either unsorted or a sorted T cell fraction (not recorded which). The receptor source for this set is a male donor with ankylosing spondylitis or in good health (not recorded which).

This clonotype was observed a few times. The gene calls are TRBV4-1 and TRBJ2-7; the D gene is possibly TRBD1 (5 bases). In germline, CDR1 is MGHRA, CDR2 YSYEKL. CDR3 size: 15 residues. The V gene lost 4 bases and the J gene lost 0 bases, with 13 bases spanning the gap. The CDR3 sequence: CASSPVKDSSYEQYF. The CDR3 bases are TGCGCCAGCAGCCCTGTTAAAGACAGCTCCTACGAGCAGTACTTC.

CDR3 amino acids: CASSLGIGETQYF. CDR3 in DNA: TGTGCCAGCAGCTTGGGTATCGGGGAGACCCAGTACTTC. This chain connects TRBV5-5 to TRBJ2-5, with D uncertain. Germline assignment: CDR1 SGHKS and CDR2 YYEKEE (reference sequence). CDR3 length: 13 residues. V shed 0 bases and J shed 5 bases, with 8 bases lying between them. Full variable domain (outside the CDR3, taken from reference TRBV5-5 and TRBJ2-5): DAGVTQSPTHLIKTRGQQVTLRCSPISGHKSVSWYQQVLGQGPQFIFQYYEKEERGRGNFPDRFSARQFPNYSSELNVNALLLGDSALYLCASSLGIGETQYFGPGTRLLVL.

This clonotype was found a few times. V usage is TRBV5-1 and J usage is TRBJ1-1; the D is unclear. V shed 1 base and J shed 6 bases, with 16 bases lying between them. Germline V gene lookup returns CDR1 SGHRS and CDR2 YFSETQ. The CDR3 is made up of 15 amino acids. CDR3 in DNA: TGCGCCAGCAGCTTGTTTGGCGGGGATGGCGCTGAAGCTTTCTTT. This translates into CASSLFGGDGAEAFF.

The chain carries TRBV6-2 or TRBV6-3 and TRBJ1-5; D not resolved. V was trimmed by 3 bases and J by 0 bases, leaving 6 bases between them. The CDR3 has 14 residues. CDR1 MNHEY and CDR2 SVGEGT come from the germline V gene. The CDR3, as DNA: TGTGCCAGCAGTTATCAACATAGCAATCAGCCCCAGCATTTT. Translated, it gives CASSYQHSNQPQHF.

CDR3 sequence: CASSRAPTDTQYF. The CDR3 nucleotides read TGTGCCAGCAGCCGGGCACCCACAGATACGCAGTATTTT. The chain links TRBV11-2 to TRBJ2-3; no clear D gene. V was shortened by 5 bases and J by 2 bases, with 8 bases between the two germline ends. CDR1 and CDR2 from the germline V gene are SGHAT and FQNNGV. CDR3 size: 13 residues.

The gene calls are TRBV4-2 and TRBJ1-2; D is undetermined. Germline values: CDR1 LGHNA, CDR2 YNFKEQ. The V end was cut by 2 bases, the J end by 0 bases, with 13 bases between. The CDR3 loop spans 16 amino acids. The CDR3 DNA follows: TGTGCCAGCAGCCAAATGGAGTCGGAAGCTAACTATGGCTACACCTTC. Translated, it gives CASSQMESEANYGYTF.

The rearrangement uses TRBV6-5 and TRBJ2-7, with D possibly TRBD2 on 7 matching bases. The germline gives CDR1 MNHEY, CDR2 SVGAGI. The V end lost 0 bases, the J end lost 0 bases, and 12 bases lay between the germline ends. This CDR3 has 16 amino acids. CDR3 amino acids: CASSYSGGGLSYEQYF. The CDR3 coding sequence is TGTGCCAGCAGTTACTCAGGCGGGGGCCTCTCCTACGAGCAGTACTTC.

The J gene is TRBJ2-1, the V gene TRBV12-3 or TRBV12-4, with 8 bases aligning to TRBD2. The CDR3 is 16 residues long. The trim removed 6 bases at V and 8 bases at J, leaving 15 bases unmatched. The CDR3 DNA is TGTGCCAGCAGCTCCAGACACCGGGGGGGCCCTGATGAGCAGTTCTTC. Translated, it gives CASSSRHRGGPDEQFF.

The chain uses TRBV6-1 and TRBJ2-7, with D tentatively TRBD1 (5 bases). CDR3 length equals 14 residues. The V gene's germline CDR1 is MNHNS and CDR2 SASEGT. V dropped 2 bases and J dropped 4 bases, with 12 bases sitting between them. CDR3 bases: TGTGCCAGCAGTGAATACGACAGCAGATACGAGCAGTACTTC. Translation gives CASSEYDSRYEQYF.

This clonotype appeared a few times. This chain uses TRBV7-8 with TRBJ2-3, with D perhaps given as TRBD1 or TRBD2 (6 bases each). The V gene's germline CDR1 is SGHVS and CDR2 FQNEAQ. Between the trimmed V and J ends, which lost 5 bases and 6 bases, there was a span of 21 bases. The CDR3 sequence is 16 residues long. The CDR3 nucleotides read TGTGCCAGCAGCCCTACTGGTTGGGGGGCAGGGGATACGCAGTATTTT. Residues: CASSPTGWGAGDTQYF.

This clonotype occurred a few times. The chain has TRBV7-9 and TRBJ2-1; 7 nucleotides match TRBD2. V lost 5 bases to trimming and J lost 0 bases; unmatched junction nucleotides: 10. The CDR3 extends over 17 amino acids. Germline lookup yields CDR1 SEHNR and CDR2 FQNEAQ (reference sequence). This CDR3 reads CASSPKTSSSSYNEQFF. The CDR3 DNA follows: TGTGCCAGCAGCCCTAAGACTAGCTCGAGCTCCTACAATGAGCAGTTCTTC.

Note on this clonotype: Germline and junction disagree at one end, which may indicate a read error. The CDR3 protein is CGSSLGTSYEQYF. CDR3 nucleotides: TGTGGCAGCAGTCTAGGGACTTCCTACGAGCAGTACTTC. This chain uses TRBV27 with TRBJ2-7; the D gene is possibly TRBD2 (6 bases). This CDR3 is 13 amino acids long. CDR1 and CDR2 from the germline V gene are MNHEY and SMNVEV (reference sequence).

This clonotype showed up just a few times. The rearrangement links TRBV5-1 to TRBJ2-1; 11 bases match TRBD2. V gave up 1 base and J gave up 1 base; unmatched junction bases: 7. This CDR3 is 18 amino acids long. In germline, CDR1 is SGHRS, CDR2 YFSETQ. The CDR3 nucleotides are TGCGCCAGCAGCTTGAATTCTCTAGCGGGGGGATCCTACAATGAGCAGTTCTTC. It is translated as CASSLNSLAGGSYNEQFF.

This clonotype was counted between two and nine times. CDR3 bases: TGTGCCACCAGCAGACAAGACACCGGGGAGCTGTTTTTT. Its protein is CATSRQDTGELFF. The V gene is TRBV15, the J gene TRBJ2-2; no reliable D call. CDR3 length: 13 amino acids. Trimming took 2 bases from V and 3 from J, leaving 4 bases between them. The germline V gene encodes CDR1 LNHNV and CDR2 YYDKDF (reference sequence).

This chain links TRBV5-6 with TRBJ2-5, with D unclear. Germline CDR1 reads SGHDT; CDR2 reads YYEEEE. The CDR3 consists of 13 residues. V was shortened by 2 bases and J by 3 bases, with 8 bases between the two germline ends. The CDR3 reads CASSFKHKETQYF. The CDR3 DNA reads as TGTGCCAGCAGCTTCAAACACAAAGAGACCCAGTACTTC.

The rearrangement uses TRBV2 and TRBJ2-7; D is possibly TRBD2 (6 bases). This CDR3 region has 12 residues. CDR1 and CDR2 (germline): SNHLY, FYNNEI. With 11 bases removed from V and 3 bases from J, the gap between germline ends came to 14 bases. CDR3 sequence: CAGGYSVYEQYF. CDR3 nucleotides: TGTGCCGGGGGGTACAGCGTCTACGAGCAGTACTTC. The variable domain in full, completed from reference TRBV2 and TRBJ2-7, reads EPEVTQTPSHQVTQMGQEVILRCVPISNHLYFYWYRQILGQKVEFLVSFYNNEISEKSEIFDDQFSVERPDGSNFTLKIRSTKLEDSAMYFCAGGYSVYEQYFGPGTRLTVT.

The genes are TRBV11-2 and TRBJ2-2; a possible D gene is TRBD2 (5 bases). This CDR3 comprises 17 residues. CDR1 is SGHAT and CDR2 is FQNNGV in the germline V gene. The V and J ends lost 10 bases and 1 base respectively, with 22 bases between them. CDR3 residues: CATPGRRGLMNTGELFF. In DNA, the CDR3 is TGTGCCACACCCGGACGGCGAGGGTTAATGAACACCGGGGAGCTGTTTTTT.

This clonotype was found once. The genes are TRBV7-2 and TRBJ2-7; D is uncertain. The germline V gene has CDR1 SGHTA and CDR2 FQGNSA. V dropped 6 bases and J dropped 0 bases, with 9 bases sitting between them. This CDR3 has 13 amino acids. CDR3 nucleotides: TGTGCCAGCAGACCATATAGCTCCTACGAGCAGTACTTC. Its protein is CASRPYSSYEQYF.

This clonotype showed up just a few times. CDR3 in amino acids: CASSFTGTGIQDTDTQYF. In nucleotides, the CDR3 is TGTGCCAGCAGTTTTACCGGGACAGGCATACAGGACACAGATACGCAGTATTTT. The chain links TRBV27 to TRBJ2-3; 8 nucleotides align to TRBD1. This CDR3 is built from 18 residues. Germline CDR1 is MNHEY and CDR2 is SMNVEV (reference sequence). The V and J ends lost 3 bases and 2 bases, in that order; junction bases with no gene match: 13.

The chain is built from TRBV7-9 and TRBJ2-3, with D possibly matching TRBD2 (5 bases). Germline CDR1 SEHNR, CDR2 FQNEAQ (reference sequence). V lost 5 bases and J lost 9, with 12 bases in between. The CDR3 totals 12 residues. In DNA, the CDR3 is TGTGCCAGCAGCGGGAGATTAAGGACGCAGTATTTT. Translated: CASSGRLRTQYF.

This chain links TRBV19 with TRBJ2-7; D might be TRBD1 or TRBD2, each matching 5 bases. V was pared by 6 bases and J by 3 bases, with 12 bases between. CDR3 length equals 13 residues. The germline V gene has CDR1 LNHDA and CDR2 SQIVND (reference sequence). The CDR3 protein is CASSGAFDYEQYF. DNA of the CDR3: TGTGCCAGTAGCGGGGCCTTCGACTACGAGCAGTACTTC.